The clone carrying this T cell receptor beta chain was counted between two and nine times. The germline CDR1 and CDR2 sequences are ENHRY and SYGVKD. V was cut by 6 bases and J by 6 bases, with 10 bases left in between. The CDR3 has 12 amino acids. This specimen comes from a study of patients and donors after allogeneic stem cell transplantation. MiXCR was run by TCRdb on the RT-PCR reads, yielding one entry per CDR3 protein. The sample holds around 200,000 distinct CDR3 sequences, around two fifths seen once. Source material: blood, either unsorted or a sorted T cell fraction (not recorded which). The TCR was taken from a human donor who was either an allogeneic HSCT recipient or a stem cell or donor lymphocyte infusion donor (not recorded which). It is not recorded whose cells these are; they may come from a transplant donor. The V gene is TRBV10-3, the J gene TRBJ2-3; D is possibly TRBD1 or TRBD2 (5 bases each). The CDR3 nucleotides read TGTGCCATCAGGACCAGGGAGGATACGCAGTATTTT. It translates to CAIRTREDTQYF.